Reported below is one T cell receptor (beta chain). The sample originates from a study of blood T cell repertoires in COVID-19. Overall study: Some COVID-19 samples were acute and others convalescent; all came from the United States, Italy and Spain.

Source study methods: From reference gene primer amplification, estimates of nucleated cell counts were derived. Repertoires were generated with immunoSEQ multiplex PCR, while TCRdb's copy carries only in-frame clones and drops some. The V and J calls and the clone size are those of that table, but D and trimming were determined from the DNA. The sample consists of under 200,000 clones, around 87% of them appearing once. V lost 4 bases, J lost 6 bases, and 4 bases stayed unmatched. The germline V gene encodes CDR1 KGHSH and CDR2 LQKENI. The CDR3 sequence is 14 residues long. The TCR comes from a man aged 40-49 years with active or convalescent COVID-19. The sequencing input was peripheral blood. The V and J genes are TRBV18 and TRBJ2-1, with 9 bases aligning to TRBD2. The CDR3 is CASSLRGGRNEQFF. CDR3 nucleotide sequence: TGTGCCAGCTCACTGCGGGGGGGCCGCAATGAGCAGTTCTTC.